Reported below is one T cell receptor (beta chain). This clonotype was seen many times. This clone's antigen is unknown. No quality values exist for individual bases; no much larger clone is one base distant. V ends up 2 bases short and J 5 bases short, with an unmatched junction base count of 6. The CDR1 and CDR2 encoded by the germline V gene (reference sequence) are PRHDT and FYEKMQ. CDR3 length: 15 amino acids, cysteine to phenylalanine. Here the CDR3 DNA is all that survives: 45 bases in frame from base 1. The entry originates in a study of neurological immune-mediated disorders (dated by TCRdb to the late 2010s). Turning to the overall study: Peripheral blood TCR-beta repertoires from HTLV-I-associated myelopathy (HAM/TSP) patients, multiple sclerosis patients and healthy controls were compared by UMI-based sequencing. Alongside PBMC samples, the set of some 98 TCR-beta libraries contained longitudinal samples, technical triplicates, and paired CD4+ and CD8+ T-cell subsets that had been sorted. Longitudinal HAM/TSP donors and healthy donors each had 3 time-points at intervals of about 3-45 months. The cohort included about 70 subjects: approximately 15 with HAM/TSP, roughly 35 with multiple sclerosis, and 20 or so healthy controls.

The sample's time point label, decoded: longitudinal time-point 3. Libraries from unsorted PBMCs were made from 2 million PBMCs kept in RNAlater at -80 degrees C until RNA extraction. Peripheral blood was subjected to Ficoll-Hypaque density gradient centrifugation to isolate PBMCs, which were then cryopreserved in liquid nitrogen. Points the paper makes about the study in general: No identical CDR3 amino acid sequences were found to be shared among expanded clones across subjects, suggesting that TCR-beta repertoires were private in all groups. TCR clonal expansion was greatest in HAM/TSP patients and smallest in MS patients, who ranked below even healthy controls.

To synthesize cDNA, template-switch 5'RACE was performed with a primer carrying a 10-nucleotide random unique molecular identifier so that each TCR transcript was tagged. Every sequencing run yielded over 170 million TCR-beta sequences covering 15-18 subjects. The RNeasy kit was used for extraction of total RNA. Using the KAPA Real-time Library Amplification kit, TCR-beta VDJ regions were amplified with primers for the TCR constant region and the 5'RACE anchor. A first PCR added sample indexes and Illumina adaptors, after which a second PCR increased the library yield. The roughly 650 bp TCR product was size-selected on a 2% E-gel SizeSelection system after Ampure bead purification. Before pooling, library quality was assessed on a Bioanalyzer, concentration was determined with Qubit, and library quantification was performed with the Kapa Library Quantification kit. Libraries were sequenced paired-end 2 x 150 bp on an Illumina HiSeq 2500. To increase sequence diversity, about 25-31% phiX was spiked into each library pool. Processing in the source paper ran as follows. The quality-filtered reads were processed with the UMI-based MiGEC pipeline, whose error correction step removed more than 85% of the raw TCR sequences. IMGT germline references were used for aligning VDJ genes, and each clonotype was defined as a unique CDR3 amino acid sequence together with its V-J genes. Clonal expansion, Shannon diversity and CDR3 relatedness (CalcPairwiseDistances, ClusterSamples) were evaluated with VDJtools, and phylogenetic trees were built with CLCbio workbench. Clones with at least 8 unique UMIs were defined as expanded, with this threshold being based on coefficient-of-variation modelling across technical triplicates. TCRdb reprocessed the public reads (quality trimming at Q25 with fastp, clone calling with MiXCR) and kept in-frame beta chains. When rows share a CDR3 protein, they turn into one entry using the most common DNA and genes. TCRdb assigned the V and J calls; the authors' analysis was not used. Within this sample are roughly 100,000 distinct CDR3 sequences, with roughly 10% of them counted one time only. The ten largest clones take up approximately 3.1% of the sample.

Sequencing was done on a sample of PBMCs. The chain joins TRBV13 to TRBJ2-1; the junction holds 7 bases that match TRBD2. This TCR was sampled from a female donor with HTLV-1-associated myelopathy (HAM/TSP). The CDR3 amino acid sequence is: CASSLQGGVNNEQFF. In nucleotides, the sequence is TGTGCCAGCAGCTTACAGGGAGGGGTGAACAATGAGCAGTTCTTC.